This T cell receptor (beta chain) derives from a study of CD8 T cells in ankylosing spondylitis. Study-level findings and limits: Relatively rare in peripheral blood, disease-linked clones were also CD8+. The clones that were linked to disease were reported to be significantly enriched in matched synovial fluid samples from ankylosing spondylitis patients. Made up of eight highly homologous variants, a TCR beta motif appeared characteristic of ankylosing spondylitis blood.

In germline, CDR1 is DFQATT, CDR2 SNEGSKA (reference sequence). This CDR3 region has 13 residues. The V end was cut by 1 base, the J end by 1 base, with 6 bases between. Each TCR beta library was made by quantitative 5'-RACE that incorporated molecular barcodes. TCRdb analysed the 5' RACE reads with MiXCR anew, one entry per CDR3 protein. This sample has about 540,000 distinct CDR3 sequences; 12% occur once, and the top ten carry almost 7%. This clonotype was found a few times. The target antigen is unknown. Material for sequencing was blood, either unsorted or a sorted T cell fraction (not recorded which). The chain couples TRBV20-1 to TRBJ2-3; tentatively, D is TRBD2 (6 bases). The sequence was collected from a male donor with ankylosing spondylitis. CDR3 sequence reads: CSARVAGTDTQYF. The CDR3 nucleotides read TGCAGTGCTAGAGTAGCGGGCACAGATACGCAGTATTTT.